Listed below are T cell receptor beta chains from one sample, sequenced in a study of blood T cells in healthy people across ages. TCRdb called the 5' RACE reads again in MiXCR, with one record for every CDR3 protein. The sample includes over a million distinct CDR3 sequences, 42% of them seen just once. What was sequenced was blood. The receptors stem from a woman under 30 in good health. CDR3s include the opening cysteine and the closing phenylalanine or tryptophan. A D gene is named only where the DNA matches it firmly. Part of the rows lack a size; the others show once, few, many or a class for expanded clones.

j_call v_call cdr3_length d_call clone_size cdr3_nt cdr3_aa
TRBJ2-7 TRBV20-1 14 TRBD2 . TGCAGTGCCGAAGAGCGGGAGTCGGGCTACGAGCAGTACTTC CSAEERESGYEQYF
TRBJ2-7 TRBV10-3 15 TRBD1 . TGTGCCATCAGTGAGTCGGGACAGGGGCCCTACGAGCAGTACTTC CAISESGQGPYEQYF
TRBJ2-7 TRBV9 15 . few TGTGCCAGCAGCGTAGTCCCTAGGGAATACTACGAGCAGTACTTC CASSVVPREYYEQYF
TRBJ2-7 TRBV7-8 15 . few TGTGCCAGCAGCTTAGGGCAGCCGCAAATCTACGAGCAGTACTTC CASSLGQPQIYEQYF
TRBJ2-3 TRBV13 16 . few TGTGCCAGCAGCTTAGTCCCCGGGGTTAGCACAGATACGCAGTATTTT CASSLVPGVSTDTQYF
TRBJ2-3 TRBV20-1 11 . few TGCAGTGCTACCAACACAGATACGCAGTATTTT CSATNTDTQYF
TRBJ1-3 TRBV28 16 . . TGTGCCAGCAGTTTACCGGGGCCGTACTCTGGAAACACCATATATTTT CASSLPGPYSGNTIYF
TRBJ2-1 TRBV27 18 TRBD2 few TGTGCCAGCAGTTTAAGCCTAGCGGGAGGGCTAGATTACAATGAGCAGTTCTTC CASSLSLAGGLDYNEQFF
TRBJ2-7 TRBV4-1 14 TRBD1 . TGCGCCAGCAGCCAAGTGGGACAGCCCTACGAGCAGTACTTC CASSQVGQPYEQYF
TRBJ1-2 TRBV6-1 13 . few TGTGCCAGCAGTGATTATACTAACTATGGCTACACCTTC CASSDYTNYGYTF
TRBJ2-1 TRBV7-2 13 . few TGTGCCAGCAGCTTCGCGGGGACAAGGGAGCAGTTCTTC CASSFAGTREQFF
TRBJ1-5 TRBV6-6 11 . few TGTGCCAGCTCGGGTGAGCAGCCCCAGCATTTT CASSGEQPQHF
TRBJ2-6 TRBV12-3/TRBV12-4 20 TRBD1 . TGTGCCAGCACCCTGGGGGTCGGGACAGGGGCGTACTCTGGGGCCAACGTCCTGACTTTC CASTLGVGTGAYSGANVLTF
TRBJ1-1 TRBV29-1 11 . . TGCAGCGTCGAACCTGGTCCCGGGAGTTTCTTT CSVEPGPGSFF
TRBJ2-7 TRBV20-1 13 . . TGCAGTGCCCCGGGGGGCCCACTTTACGAGCAGTACTTC CSAPGGPLYEQYF
TRBJ2-5 TRBV7-6 16 TRBD2 few TGTGCCAGCAGCTTAGCGCTTGCTAGCGGAAAAGAGACCCAGTACTTC CASSLALASGKETQYF
TRBJ2-5 TRBV2 16 . . TGTGCCAGCAGTGTGGTGGGAATCGGAGTTCAAGAGACCCAGTACTTC CASSVVGIGVQETQYF
TRBJ2-5 TRBV29-1 12 TRBD1 few TGCAGCGGGACAGGGGGAGGAGAGACCCAGTACTTC CSGTGGGETQYF
TRBJ1-3 TRBV10-3 15 . . TGTGCCATCAGGCCAGGGGCCCTATCTGGAAACACCATATATTTT CAIRPGALSGNTIYF
TRBJ2-1 TRBV20-1 14 TRBD2 few TGCAGTGCTGAAAAGCGGGGGGCCCCCAATGAGCAGTTCTTC CSAEKRGAPNEQFF
TRBJ2-2 TRBV5-1 15 TRBD2 few TGCGCCAGCAGCTTGGCCACTAGCGTCACCGGGGAGCTGTTTTTT CASSLATSVTGELFF
TRBJ2-7 TRBV12-3/TRBV12-4 14 TRBD2 . TGTGCCAGCAGTTTCGGCGGGAGGGGCTACGAGCAGTACTTC CASSFGGRGYEQYF
TRBJ1-1 TRBV20-1 13 . . TGCAGTGCTAGGACAGGATCGAACACTGAAGCTTTCTTT CSARTGSNTEAFF
TRBJ2-7 TRBV7-2 12 . many TGTGCCAGCAGCCTCCCGGCCGACGAGCAGTACTTC CASSLPADEQYF
TRBJ1-5 TRBV7-2 17 . . TGTGCCAGCAGCGCCGGCGAACGCCTTATCTCCAATCAGCCCCAGCATTTT CASSAGERLISNQPQHF
TRBJ2-7 TRBV7-2 17 TRBD2 . TGTGCCAGCAGCTTAGGAGAGCTAGCGGGTTTTAGTTACGAGCAGTACTTC CASSLGELAGFSYEQYF
TRBJ2-7 TRBV6-1 12 . . TGTGCCAGCAGGGAATGGGGGGCCGAGCAGTACTTC CASREWGAEQYF
TRBJ2-3 TRBV7-9 15 TRBD2 . TGTGCCAGCAGCTCCTCTAGCGGGGACACAGATACGCAGTATTTT CASSSSSGDTDTQYF
TRBJ2-3 TRBV28 16 . . TGTGCCAGCAACAGTGGGGGGCAAGCTAGCACAGATACGCAGTATTTT CASNSGGQASTDTQYF
TRBJ1-1 TRBV27 13 . . TGTGCCAGCAGTTCCCTTGGGAGGCCTGAAGCTTTCTTT CASSSLGRPEAFF
TRBJ2-5 TRBV6-1 14 TRBD2 . TGTGCCAGCAGTGAAGGGGGAGGGGTAGAGACCCAGTACTTC CASSEGGGVETQYF
TRBJ2-5 TRBV29-1 16 . . TGCAGCGTTGAAGATCGCGGGACACCCTTCGGAGAGACCCAGTACTTC CSVEDRGTPFGETQYF
TRBJ2-6 TRBV6-5 16 TRBD2 . TGTGCCAGCAGACCCGGGGGGAACTCTGGGGCCAACGTCCTGACTTTC CASRPGGNSGANVLTF
TRBJ2-7 TRBV18 16 . . TGTGCCAGCTCATCCCAACGTGGCAGCTCCTACAATGAGCAGTACTTC CASSSQRGSSYNEQYF
TRBJ1-4 TRBV2 16 . . TGTGCCAGCAGTGAATTTGCGGGAGCAACTAATGAAAAACTGTTTTTT CASSEFAGATNEKLFF
TRBJ2-7 TRBV11-2 17 TRBD2 . TGTGCCAGCAGCTTACCGTTTCCTAGCGGCCCTACCTACGAGCAGTACTTC CASSLPFPSGPTYEQYF
TRBJ1-1 TRBV6-5 15 . . TGTGCCAGCAGTTACTCCCACCAGGGGAGAACTGAAGCTTTCTTT CASSYSHQGRTEAFF
TRBJ1-4 TRBV30 13 TRBD1 . TGTGCCTGGAATCGACAGGGTGGTGAAAAACTGTTTTTT CAWNRQGGEKLFF
TRBJ2-3 TRBV4-1 13 . few TGCGCCAGCAGCCAAGAGCAGATAGATACGCAGTATTTT CASSQEQIDTQYF
TRBJ2-2 TRBV6-5 13 . few TGTGCCAGCAGTTCCCTTGGCACCGGGGAGCTGTTTTTT CASSSLGTGELFF
TRBJ2-4 TRBV2 11 . . TGTGCCAGCAGTGAAGAGGCCCAGCAGTACTTC CASSEEAQQYF
TRBJ2-3 TRBV6-6 13 TRBD2 . TGTGCCAGCGAGCGGGGGAGCACAGATACGCAGTATTTT CASERGSTDTQYF
TRBJ2-6 TRBV11-2 17 TRBD1 few TGTGCCAGCAGCTTAGGAATTGGACAGGGAGGGGCCAACGTCCTGACTTTC CASSLGIGQGGANVLTF
TRBJ2-6 TRBV3-1 16 TRBD1 few TGTGCCAGCAGTCTACTAACAGGGGTAGGGGCCAACGTCCTGACTTTC CASSLLTGVGANVLTF
TRBJ2-1 TRBV5-1 15 TRBD2 . TGCGCCAGCAGCCTCCTCTCGGCGGGAGCGAATGAGCAGTTCTTC CASSLLSAGANEQFF
TRBJ1-2 TRBV9 14 TRBD1 . TGTGCCAGCAGCGTAGCGGGACAGGACTATGGCTACACCTTC CASSVAGQDYGYTF
TRBJ2-1 TRBV2 16 . few TGTGCCAGCAGTGCGGTCGGGCGCGCAGTCTACAATGAGCAGTTCTTC CASSAVGRAVYNEQFF
TRBJ2-3 TRBV12-3/TRBV12-4 15 TRBD1 few TGTGCCAGCAGCCCCAGGGACAGGAGCGCAGATACGCAGTATTTT CASSPRDRSADTQYF
TRBJ2-7 TRBV6-5 15 . . TGTGCCAGCAGTTACTCCCGAGGGAGTGCCTACGAGCAGTACTTC CASSYSRGSAYEQYF
TRBJ2-3 TRBV29-1 13 . . TGCAGCTTAAGGGCTGGCGGGGCAGATACGCAGTATTTT CSLRAGGADTQYF
TRBJ2-6 TRBV5-1 16 . once TGCGCCAGCAAGGGCGATAGAGGGCCTGGGGCCAACGTCCTGACTTTC CASKGDRGPGANVLTF